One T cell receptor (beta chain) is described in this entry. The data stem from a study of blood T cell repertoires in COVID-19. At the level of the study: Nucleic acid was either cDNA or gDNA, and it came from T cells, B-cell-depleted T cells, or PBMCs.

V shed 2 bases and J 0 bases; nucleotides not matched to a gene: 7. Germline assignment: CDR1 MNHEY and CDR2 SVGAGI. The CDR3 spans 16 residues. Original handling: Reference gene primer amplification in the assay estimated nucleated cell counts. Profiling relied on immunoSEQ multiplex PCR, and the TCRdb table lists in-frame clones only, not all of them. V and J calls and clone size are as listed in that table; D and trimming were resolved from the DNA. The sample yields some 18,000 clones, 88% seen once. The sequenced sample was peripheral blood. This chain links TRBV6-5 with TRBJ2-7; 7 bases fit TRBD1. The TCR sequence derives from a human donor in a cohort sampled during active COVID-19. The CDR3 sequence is CASSYLGGGPSYEQYF. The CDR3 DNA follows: TGTGCCAGCAGTTACCTAGGGGGCGGTCCCTCCTACGAGCAGTACTTC.